The 26 T cell receptor beta chains below were found in one sample sequenced in a study of T cell changes during pregnancy in multiple sclerosis. This table comes from immunoSEQ multiplex PCR, and its TCRdb copy is limited to in-frame clones, with some not included. The sample holds fewer than 60,000 clones, roughly 93% seen once. Specimen: peripheral blood, collected in the second trimester of pregnancy. The source is a female donor with multiple sclerosis, enrolled in a pregnancy study.

The chain carries TRBV19 and TRBJ2-5; D perhaps matches TRBD2 (6 bases). Trimming cost V 1 base and J 5 bases, with 17 bases left between them. Germline CDR1 LNHDA, CDR2 SQIVND (reference sequence). The CDR3 is 16 amino acids. In nucleotides, the CDR3 is TGTGCCAGTAGTATAGGGGCGGGGCTCGGTAGGGAGACCCAGTACTTC. Amino acid sequence: CASSIGAGLGRETQYF.

This chain uses TRBV2 with TRBJ2-1, with 7 bases matching TRBD1. V shed 6 bases and J 6 bases; nucleotides not matched to a gene: 8. Germline CDR1 SNHLY, CDR2 FYNNEI. This CDR3 has 14 amino acids. The CDR3 loop reads CASRSGQKTNEQFF. CDR3 coding DNA: TGTGCCAGCAGGTCGGGACAGAAGACCAATGAGCAGTTCTTC.

The chain couples TRBV6-6 to TRBJ1-4; D is unresolved. V was cut by 4 bases and J by 3 bases, with 9 bases left in between. The CDR3 runs 14 residues. Germline values: CDR1 MNHNY, CDR2 SVGAGI (reference sequence). The CDR3 spells CASSWTLPNEKLFF. CDR3 coding DNA: TGTGCCAGCAGTTGGACTCTTCCTAATGAAAAACTGTTTTTT.

The chain uses TRBV6-4 and TRBJ2-1, with D tentatively TRBD2 (6 bases). Between the trimmed V and J ends, which lost 6 bases and 5 bases, there was a span of 11 bases. Germline CDR1 reads MRHNA; CDR2 reads SNTAGT. The length of the CDR3 is 13 residues. CDR3 DNA: TGTGCCAGCAGGGGGGGACTCCACAATGAGCAGTTCTTC. Translation gives CASRGGLHNEQFF.

The chain has TRBV10-1 and TRBJ2-5; 10 bases map to TRBD2. The length of the CDR3 is 16 residues. The junction had 5 bases not matched to a gene; V was cut back by 2 bases and J by 2 bases. CDR1 and CDR2 (germline): WNHNN, SYGVQD (reference sequence). The CDR3 reads CASSEGVAGGQETQYF. The CDR3 bases are TGCGCCAGCAGTGAGGGGGTAGCGGGGGGACAAGAGACCCAGTACTTC.

The rearrangement links TRBV7-2 to TRBJ1-5; D call uncertain. In germline, CDR1 is SGHTA, CDR2 FQGNSA. This CDR3 has 13 amino acids. The V end lost 5 bases, the J end lost 5 bases, and 10 bases lay between the germline ends. The CDR3 spells CASSPGRYQPQHF. The DNA of the CDR3 is TGTGCCAGCAGCCCCGGGAGGTATCAGCCCCAGCATTTT.

This clone was recorded a few times. V gene TRBV30 combines with J gene TRBJ1-1; D is ambiguous. In germline, CDR1 is GTSNPN, CDR2 SVGIG (reference sequence). Trimming pared 3 bases from V and 5 bases from J, leaving 13 bases between. CDR3 length: 13 amino acids. CDR3 sequence reads: CAWRSSGWTEAFF. CDR3 DNA: TGTGCCTGGAGGTCGAGCGGTTGGACTGAAGCTTTCTTT.

The chain recombines TRBV6-5 with TRBJ2-7; tentatively, D is TRBD2 (6 bases). CDR3 length: 13 amino acids. Germline CDR1 and CDR2: MNHEY and SVGAGI. Trimming removed 7 bases at V and 2 bases at J, with 12 bases between. This chain's CDR3 is CASKPGLPYEQYF. In DNA, the CDR3 is TGTGCCAGCAAACCGGGACTTCCCTACGAGCAGTACTTC.

The CDR3 is CASSIGLMETQYF. The CDR3 DNA is TGCGCCAGCAGCATCGGACTAATGGAGACCCAGTACTTC. The V and J genes are TRBV5-1 and TRBJ2-5, with a weak D call TRBD2 (6 bases). Trimming removed 4 bases at V and 5 bases at J, with 12 bases between. Germline-derived CDR1 and CDR2 are SGHRS and YFSETQ. CDR3 length: 13 residues.

The sample holds one count of this clone. The rearrangement joins TRBV5-1 to TRBJ1-2, with 10 bases fitting TRBD1. This CDR3 contains 13 residues. Germline V gene data show CDR1 as SGHRS and CDR2 as YFSETQ. J gave up 6 bases and V 2 bases, and 1 base lay outside the gene matches. This chain's CDR3 is CASSFGQGDGYTF. The CDR3 coding sequence is TGCGCCAGCAGCTTTGGACAGGGGGATGGCTACACCTTC.

The V call is TRBV13, the J call TRBJ1-2; 9 bases fit TRBD1. With 1 base clipped from V and 3 bases from J, the junction kept 15 bases outside the gene matches. Germline loops: CDR1 PRHDT, CDR2 FYEKMQ (reference sequence). This CDR3 is built from 19 residues. CDR3 in amino acids: CASSLDYDRGTYGDYGYTF. The CDR3 DNA follows: TGTGCCAGCAGCTTAGATTATGACAGGGGGACATACGGGGACTATGGCTACACCTTC.

This chain connects TRBV7-9 to TRBJ1-6; D gene uncertain. The CDR3 spans 14 residues. V was cut by 2 bases and J by 9 bases, with 11 bases left in between. CDR1 and CDR2 (germline): SEHNR, FQNEAQ (reference sequence). The DNA for the CDR3 is TGTGCCAGCAGCTTACGAGAAGAGGGTTCACCCCTCCACTTT. Protein: CASSLREEGSPLHF.

This chain connects TRBV5-1 to TRBJ1-4, with D possibly being TRBD1 (5 bases). This CDR3 spans 18 amino acids. V gave up 0 bases and J gave up 7 bases, with 22 bases separating them. Germline values: CDR1 SGHRS, CDR2 YFSETQ. The CDR3 reads CASSLGPRGGEAAEKLFF. The CDR3 coding sequence is TGCGCCAGCAGCTTGGGACCCCGGGGGGGGGAAGCAGCTGAAAAACTGTTTTTT.

This chain uses TRBV2 with TRBJ1-4, with D perhaps TRBD1 (6 bases). The CDR3 length is 14 residues. Germline V gives CDR1 SNHLY, CDR2 FYNNEI. V was cut by 6 bases and J by 4 bases, with 12 bases left in between. CDR3 sequence reads: CASRLDRFNEKLFF. The CDR3 coding sequence is TGTGCCAGCAGATTGGACAGATTTAATGAAAAACTGTTTTTT.

The J gene is TRBJ2-3, the V gene TRBV9, with D tentatively TRBD2 (7 bases). The germline V and J ends were trimmed by 0 bases and 2 bases, with 19 bases remaining between them. Germline loops: CDR1 SGDLS, CDR2 YYNGEE. The length of the CDR3 is 18 residues. The CDR3 sequence: CASSVGTIGGLATDTQYF. CDR3 DNA: TGTGCCAGCAGCGTAGGAACAATCGGGGGGCTGGCCACAGATACGCAGTATTTT.

The rearrangement links TRBV2 to TRBJ1-5; D is unresolved. The germline V gene encodes CDR1 SNHLY and CDR2 FYNNEI. Trimming removed 6 bases at V and 7 bases at J, with 10 bases between. The CDR3 contains 12 residues. CDR3 protein: CASRLSSQPQHF. In nucleotides, the CDR3 is TGTGCCAGCAGGTTGAGTTCCCAGCCCCAGCATTTT.

The chain recombines TRBV11-1 with TRBJ1-1; 8 positions match TRBD1. V shed 2 bases and J 8 bases; nucleotides not matched to a gene: 4. The V gene's germline CDR1 is SGHAT and CDR2 FQDESV (reference sequence). The CDR3 extends over 13 amino acids. The CDR3 loop is CASSLYRGAEAFF. In nucleotides, the CDR3 is TGTGCCAGCAGCTTATACAGGGGGGCCGAAGCTTTCTTT.

The chain carries TRBV27 and TRBJ1-6, with D perhaps matching TRBD1 (6 bases). The CDR3 length is 18 residues. V lost 4 bases to trimming and J lost 10 bases, with 26 bases between them. The germline CDR1 and CDR2 sequences are MNHEY and SMNVEV (reference sequence). CDR3 bases: TGTGCCAGCAGTTCCTCCCCGACCAGGGGCCCCCGGGGATCACCCCTCCACTTT. This sequence encodes CASSSSPTRGPRGSPLHF.

The chain links TRBV7-2 to TRBJ2-1; 7 bases match TRBD2. This CDR3 is built from 16 residues. CDR1 and CDR2 from the germline V gene are SGHTA and FQGNSA. The ends lost 5 bases at V and 6 bases at J; junction bases unmatched: 13. The CDR3 DNA sequence: TGTGCCAGCAGCCTACGACAGCGGGGACTTGGCAATGAGCAGTTCTTC. Its protein is CASSLRQRGLGNEQFF.

This rearrangement joins TRBV11-2 to TRBJ2-5; 8 nucleotides line up with TRBD1. Germline V lookup: CDR1 SGHAT, CDR2 FQNNGV. This CDR3 is 14 amino acids long. Losses at the gene ends were 5 bases for V and 2 bases for J; bases not matched to a gene: 4. The CDR3 sequence is CASSRTGPQETQYF. The DNA of the CDR3 is TGTGCCAGCAGCCGGACAGGGCCTCAAGAGACCCAGTACTTC.

The chain is built from TRBV7-2 and TRBJ2-7; the match to TRBD2 covers 7 bases. There are 13 residues in the CDR3. Germline assignment: CDR1 SGHTA and CDR2 FQGNSA. After removal of 4 bases from V and 4 bases from J, the junction contained 4 bases not matched to a gene. CDR3 residues: CASSYQAGYEQYF. Here the CDR3 DNA reads TGTGCCAGCAGCTACCAAGCGGGGTACGAGCAGTACTTC.

This chain joins TRBV19 and TRBJ1-1; TRBD1 matches 7 bases. Germline V gives CDR1 LNHDA, CDR2 SQIVND (reference sequence). J lost 5 bases, V lost 6 bases, and 3 bases had no gene match. The CDR3 runs to 12 residues. The CDR3 nucleotides read TGTGCCAGTAGAGACAGGGTTACTGAAGCTTTCTTT. This encodes CASRDRVTEAFF.

The V gene is TRBV4-3, the J gene TRBJ1-1; 7 bases agree with TRBD1. From germline, CDR1 is LGHNA and CDR2 YSLEER. CDR3 size: 15 residues. J lost 3 bases, V lost 0 bases, and 4 bases had no gene match. The CDR3 DNA reads TGCGCCAGCAGCCAAGATACAGGGGAAGACACTGAAGCTTTCTTT. This translates into CASSQDTGEDTEAFF.

This chain joins TRBV5-1 and TRBJ2-5; 7 bases agree with TRBD2. Germline assignment: CDR1 SGHRS and CDR2 YFSETQ. The CDR3 has 19 residues. Unmatched junction bases numbered 18, after V lost 2 bases and J lost 2 bases. CDR3 loop: CASSFPISYTGGPQETQYF. CDR3 nucleotides: TGCGCCAGCAGCTTCCCTATAAGTTACACGGGGGGTCCTCAAGAGACCCAGTACTTC.

The chain has TRBV9 and TRBJ2-1, with TRBD2 as a possible D gene (7 bases). Trimming cost V 7 bases and J 6 bases, with 29 bases left between them. The CDR3 is 18 amino acids. CDR1 is SGDLS, CDR2 YYNGEE, per germline. CDR3 residues: CASGSGMRRGGGRNEQFF. Written as DNA, the CDR3 is TGTGCCAGCGGATCAGGAATGCGTCGAGGGGGGGGCCGCAATGAGCAGTTCTTC. Using reference TRBV9 and TRBJ2-1 for the parts outside the CDR3, the full variable domain is DSGVTQTPKHLITATGQRVTLRCSPRSGDLSVYWYQQSLDQGLQFLIQYYNGEERAKGNILERFSAQQFPDLHSELNLSSLELGDSALYFCASGSGMRRGGGRNEQFFGPGTRLTVL.

The V gene is TRBV9, the J gene TRBJ2-5; D is uncertain. The CDR3 is 15 amino acids. Germline V gene lookup returns CDR1 SGDLS and CDR2 YYNGEE. Trimming took 1 base from V and 1 from J, leaving 11 bases between them. As DNA, the CDR3 is TGTGCCAGCAGCGTAATGGGCCGGTTCCAAGAGACCCAGTACTTC. Protein: CASSVMGRFQETQYF.